The source of this T cell receptor beta chain is a study of blood T cell repertoires in COVID-19. Libraries were prepared by immunoSEQ multiplex PCR; TCRdb keeps only in-frame clonotypes and omits some of them. The sample carries about 140,000 clones, around 73% recorded once. The V end lost 5 bases, the J end lost 8 bases, and 21 bases lay between the germline ends. Germline assignment: CDR1 LNHDA and CDR2 SQIVND (reference sequence). The CDR3 has 16 amino acids. The chain carries TRBV19 and TRBJ1-4; D gene unclear. The sequence was obtained from a man aged 60 to 69 who had recovered from COVID-19. Sequenced: peripheral blood. CDR3 sequence (DNA): TGTGCCAGTAGTGCCCGCGGCCGGTCTGGAGGGGAAAAACTGTTTTTT. It is translated as CASSARGRSGGEKLFF.